A single sample is the source of the 15 T cell receptor beta chains below, sequenced in a study of CD8 T cells in ankylosing spondylitis. TCRdb processed the 5' RACE reads anew with MiXCR; each CDR3 protein has one entry. Of about 340,000 distinct CDR3 sequences in the sample, roughly 14% were seen once. Sequenced: blood, either unsorted or a sorted T cell fraction (not recorded which). The receptor set was obtained from a male donor with ankylosing spondylitis or in good health (not recorded which).

In its sample, this clonotype was seen a few times. The chain has TRBV18 and TRBJ2-3; D unclear. The germline V gene has CDR1 KGHSH and CDR2 LQKENI. Between the trimmed V and J ends, which lost 2 bases and 0 bases, there was a span of 12 bases. The CDR3 runs to 16 residues. As DNA, the CDR3 is TGTGCCAGCTCACCAGGTTTCGACCGAAGCACAGATACGCAGTATTTT. Amino acids: CASSPGFDRSTDTQYF.

V and J are TRBV12-3 or TRBV12-4 and TRBJ2-7, with 12 bases lining up with TRBD1. V gave up 6 bases and J gave up 6 bases; unmatched junction bases: 9. The CDR3 has 15 residues. This CDR3 is CASRLSGTGGGEQYF. The CDR3 DNA is TGTGCCAGCAGACTCTCCGGGACAGGGGGCGGCGAGCAGTACTTC.

The gene calls are TRBV25-1 and TRBJ2-5, with D possibly TRBD2 on 5 matching bases. Germline CDR1 reads MGHDK; CDR2 reads SYGVNS. The V end lost 8 bases, the J end lost 7 bases, and 14 bases lay between the germline ends. This CDR3 contains 12 residues. CDR3 bases: TGTGCCAGCTCAGCCCATGAGGGGACCCAGTACTTC. Its translation: CASSAHEGTQYF. The full variable domain, with the rest looked up from reference TRBV25-1 and TRBJ2-5, is EADIYQTPRYLVIGTGKKITLECSQTMGHDKMYWYQQDPGMELHLIHYSYGVNSTEKGDLSSESTVSRIRTEHFPLTLESARPSHTSQYLCASSAHEGTQYFGPGTRLLVL.

Only a few counts were recorded for this clonotype. The V call is TRBV20-1, the J call TRBJ2-2; TRBD2 might be the D (5 bases). Trimming stripped 3 bases from V and 3 bases from J, with 17 bases between. Per the germline V gene, CDR1 is DFQATT and CDR2 is SNEGSKA (reference sequence). CDR3 size: 16 residues. The CDR3 spells CSAREAETRDTGELFF. In DNA, the CDR3 is TGCAGTGCTAGGGAAGCGGAGACGCGGGACACCGGGGAGCTGTTTTTT.

The chain combines TRBV29-1 with TRBJ2-3; possible D gene TRBD1, 6 bases. The CDR3 covers 15 residues. The V end lost 4 bases, the J end lost 3 bases, and 17 bases lay between the germline ends. Germline CDR1 and CDR2: SQVTM and ANQGSEA. In nucleotides, the CDR3 is TGCAGCGTTGTCCGAACAGGGACGAGAACAGATACGCAGTATTTT. Amino acid sequence: CSVVRTGTRTDTQYF.

The chain is built from TRBV11-2 and TRBJ2-1, with TRBD2 identical over 12 bases. CDR1 SGHAT and CDR2 FQNNGV come from the germline V gene. The CDR3 extends over 19 amino acids. V lost 5 bases to trimming and J lost 2 bases; unmatched junction nucleotides: 13. CDR3 residues: CASSPHWTSGVRAYNEQFF. The CDR3 DNA follows: TGTGCCAGCAGCCCCCACTGGACTAGCGGGGTCCGGGCCTACAATGAGCAGTTCTTC.

As concerns this clonotype: Germline and junction disagree at one end, which may indicate a read error. J is TRBJ2-7 and V is TRBV3-1; D is possibly TRBD2 (6 bases). The CDR3 spans 17 residues. Per the germline V gene, CDR1 is LGHDT and CDR2 is YNNKEL (reference sequence). The CDR3 protein is CASSQQPNSGLPYGQYF. DNA for the CDR3: TGTGCCAGCAGCCAACAACCCAACAGCGGGCTTCCCTACGGGCAGTACTTC.

This clonotype showed up just once. The genes are TRBV24-1 and TRBJ2-7; D call uncertain. The V gene lost 1 base and the J gene lost 6 bases, with 6 bases spanning the gap. CDR1 and CDR2 (germline): KGHDR, SFDVKD. The CDR3 is made up of 12 amino acids. The CDR3 is CATSDFKGEQYF. The CDR3 DNA sequence: TGTGCCACCAGTGATTTCAAGGGCGAGCAGTACTTC.

This rearrangement joins TRBV9 to TRBJ2-2; D is perhaps TRBD2 (5 bases). Germline V gene data show CDR1 as SGDLS and CDR2 as YYNGEE. V lost 5 bases and J 5 bases, leaving 16 bases between the germline ends. The length of the CDR3 is 15 residues. The CDR3 loop is CASSEMPSGTGELFF. DNA for the CDR3: TGTGCCAGCAGTGAAATGCCCTCGGGGACCGGGGAGCTGTTTTTT. The full variable domain, rest sourced from reference TRBV9 and TRBJ2-2, is DSGVTQTPKHLITATGQRVTLRCSPRSGDLSVYWYQQSLDQGLQFLIQYYNGEERAKGNILERFSAQQFPDLHSELNLSSLELGDSALYFCASSEMPSGTGELFFGEGSRLTVL.

This clonotype was seen a handful of times. V is TRBV5-1 and J is TRBJ2-1; no clear D gene. Trimming removed 0 bases at V and 3 bases at J, with 4 bases between. Germline V gene data show CDR1 as SGHRS and CDR2 as YFSETQ. The CDR3 contains 13 residues. CDR3 residues: CASSLGDYNEQFF. CDR3 bases: TGCGCCAGCAGCTTGGGAGACTACAATGAGCAGTTCTTC.

This rearrangement joins TRBV6-1 to TRBJ2-7, with D unresolved. CDR3 length: 11 amino acids. CDR1 and CDR2 from the germline V gene are MNHNS and SASEGT. Trimming removed 5 bases at V and 3 bases at J, with 5 bases between. The CDR3 protein is CASSRVYEQYF. The CDR3 DNA sequence: TGTGCCAGCAGTCGGGTCTACGAGCAGTACTTC.

The V and J genes are TRBV2 and TRBJ2-7; 11 positions match TRBD1. The CDR3 is made up of 16 amino acids. Germline V gene lookup returns CDR1 SNHLY and CDR2 FYNNEI. The V and J ends lost 6 bases and 2 bases, in that order; junction bases with no gene match: 9. As DNA, the CDR3 is TGTGCCAGCAGGAGGCCGGGACAGGGGGTGGCCTACGAGCAGTACTTC. This codes for CASRRPGQGVAYEQYF. Together with reference TRBV2 and TRBJ2-7, the CDR3 gives the full variable domain: EPEVTQTPSHQVTQMGQEVILRCVPISNHLYFYWYRQILGQKVEFLVSFYNNEISEKSEIFDDQFSVERPDGSNFTLKIRSTKLEDSAMYFCASRRPGQGVAYEQYFGPGTRLTVT.

The table lists this clonotype with many counts. The V call is TRBV12-3 or TRBV12-4, the J call TRBJ2-5; 14 positions agree with TRBD2. J lost 5 bases, V lost 5 bases, and 4 bases had no gene match. The CDR3 has 15 residues. CDR3 residues: CASSKGLAGVETQYF. Written as DNA, the CDR3 is TGTGCCAGCAGTAAGGGACTAGCGGGAGTGGAGACCCAGTACTTC.

This clonotype turned up a few times. The gene calls are TRBV9 and TRBJ2-4, with D perhaps TRBD2 (7 bases). V was trimmed by 3 bases and J by 1 base, leaving 11 bases between them. Germline assignment: CDR1 SGDLS and CDR2 YYNGEE. The CDR3 length is 15 residues. CDR3 DNA: TGTGCCAGCAGCGGCCCGGGGGGCGCCAAAAACATTCAGTACTTC. Protein sequence: CASSGPGGAKNIQYF. The whole variable domain, remainder taken from reference TRBV9 and TRBJ2-4, is DSGVTQTPKHLITATGQRVTLRCSPRSGDLSVYWYQQSLDQGLQFLIQYYNGEERAKGNILERFSAQQFPDLHSELNLSSLELGDSALYFCASSGPGGAKNIQYFGAGTRLSVL.

Only a few counts were recorded for this clonotype. V gene TRBV10-2 combines with J gene TRBJ2-2; 7 bases align to TRBD2. Trimming cost V 7 bases and J 1 base; bases outside gene matches: 12. This CDR3 comprises 17 residues. Germline V gene lookup returns CDR1 WSHSY and CDR2 SAAADI. CDR3 loop: CASTPSGKLLNTGELFF. Written as DNA, the CDR3 is TGCGCCAGCACCCCTAGCGGCAAGCTTCTGAACACCGGGGAGCTGTTTTTT.